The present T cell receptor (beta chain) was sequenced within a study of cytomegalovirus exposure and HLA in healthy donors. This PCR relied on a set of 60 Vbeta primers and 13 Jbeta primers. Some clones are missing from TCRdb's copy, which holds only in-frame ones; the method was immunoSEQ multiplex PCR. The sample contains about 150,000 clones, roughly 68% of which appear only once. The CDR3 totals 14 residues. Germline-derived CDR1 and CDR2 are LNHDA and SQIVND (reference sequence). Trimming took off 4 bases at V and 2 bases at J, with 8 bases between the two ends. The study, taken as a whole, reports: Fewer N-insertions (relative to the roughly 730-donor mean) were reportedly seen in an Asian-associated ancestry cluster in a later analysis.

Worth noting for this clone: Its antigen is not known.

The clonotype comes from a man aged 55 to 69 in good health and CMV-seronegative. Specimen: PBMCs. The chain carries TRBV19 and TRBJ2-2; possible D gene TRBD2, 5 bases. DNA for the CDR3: TGTGCCAGTAGTAGAGGACTCAACACCGGGGAGCTGTTTTTT. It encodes CASSRGLNTGELFF.